These 6 T cell receptor beta chains originate from one sample sequenced in a study of control samples from healthy donors and cancer patients. TCRdb's copy holds only in-frame clones and misses some; the assay was immunoSEQ multiplex PCR. The sample has some 250,000 clones, roughly 82% seen once. What was sequenced was PBMCs. The origin of the receptors is a woman between 55 and 75 years old with lung cancer.

The CDR3 region is CATGGRLGGYTF. CDR3 coding DNA: TGTGCCACCGGCGGACGGTTGGGGGGCTACACCTTC. This rearrangement joins TRBV19 to TRBJ1-2; D call uncertain. CDR3 length: 12 amino acids. V was clipped by 10 bases and J by 8 bases, with 17 bases between them. In germline, CDR1 is LNHDA, CDR2 SQIVND (reference sequence).

The gene calls are TRBV5-1 and TRBJ2-3, with D unclear. CDR3 length: 13 amino acids. Trimming took 4 bases from V and 6 from J, leaving 12 bases between them. The germline gives CDR1 SGHRS, CDR2 YFSETQ. For the CDR3, the DNA is TGCGCCAGCAGCAGGAATAGAGTGGATACGCAGTATTTT. It is translated as CASSRNRVDTQYF. The full variable domain, in which reference TRBV5-1 and TRBJ2-3 provide the parts outside the CDR3, is KAGVTQTPRYLIKTRGQQVTLSCSPISGHRSVSWYQQTPGQGLQFLFEYFSETQRNKGNFPGRFSGRQFSNSRSEMNVSTLELGDSALYLCASSRNRVDTQYFGPGTRLTVL.

V gene TRBV24-1 combines with J gene TRBJ1-5; D uncertain. Germline V gene sequence: CDR1 KGHDR, CDR2 SFDVKD. Trimming removed 4 bases at V and 3 bases at J, with 6 bases between. CDR3 size: 13 residues. CDR3 nucleotides: TGTGCCACCAGTGAGGCAAACAATCAGCCCCAGCATTTT. Protein sequence: CATSEANNQPQHF.

The chain combines TRBV7-2 with TRBJ1-4; a possible D gene is TRBD1 (6 bases). Per germline, CDR1 SGHTA and CDR2 FQGNSA. The ends were cut back, 2 bases at V and 7 bases at J, with 14 bases in the middle. The CDR3 is made up of 15 amino acids. CDR3: CASSLSRGGSEKLFF. For the CDR3, the DNA is TGTGCCAGCAGCTTATCTAGGGGGGGGAGTGAAAAACTGTTTTTT.

This chain connects TRBV3-1 (or the pseudogene TRBV3-2) to TRBJ1-5; D remains unclear. V lost 0 bases, J lost 3 bases, and 6 bases lay in between. The CDR3 consists of 14 residues. Germline CDR1 reads LGHDT; CDR2 reads YNNKEL (reference sequence). For the CDR3, the DNA is TGTGCCAGCAGCCAAGATCACGTCAATCAGCCCCAGCATTTT. Its translation: CASSQDHVNQPQHF.

The chain carries TRBV3-1 (or the pseudogene TRBV3-2) and TRBJ1-3; D ambiguous. Germline V lookup: CDR1 LGHDT, CDR2 YNNKEL (reference sequence). The CDR3 covers 13 residues. Between the trimmed V and J ends, which lost 3 bases and 4 bases, there was a span of 7 bases. The CDR3 nucleotides are TGTGCCAGCAGCCAGCGATCAGGAAACACCATATATTTT. Its translation: CASSQRSGNTIYF.